This T cell receptor (beta chain) was captured by sequencing in a study of Tregs in tolerant kidney transplant recipients. Findings and limits, study-wide: No direct test of biological reproducibility was done here. The small number of patients limits these findings pending further validation.

As to this clone: Its antigen is as yet unknown.

The data were produced by immunoSEQ multiplex PCR, yet TCRdb's version contains in-frame clones alone and is incomplete. The profile shows 200,000 to 300,000 clones, roughly 80% of them singletons. The clonotype comes from a human donor in good health. The sequencing input was CD4+ T cells from blood.

The CDR3 is CASSLGDTEAFF. In nucleotides, the CDR3 is TGCGCCAGCAGCTTGGGGGACACTGAAGCTTTCTTT. The chain has TRBV5-1 and TRBJ1-1; no clear D gene. The ends were cut back, 0 bases at V and 3 bases at J, with 3 bases in the middle. CDR1 SGHRS and CDR2 YFSETQ come from the germline V gene. This CDR3 is 12 amino acids long.